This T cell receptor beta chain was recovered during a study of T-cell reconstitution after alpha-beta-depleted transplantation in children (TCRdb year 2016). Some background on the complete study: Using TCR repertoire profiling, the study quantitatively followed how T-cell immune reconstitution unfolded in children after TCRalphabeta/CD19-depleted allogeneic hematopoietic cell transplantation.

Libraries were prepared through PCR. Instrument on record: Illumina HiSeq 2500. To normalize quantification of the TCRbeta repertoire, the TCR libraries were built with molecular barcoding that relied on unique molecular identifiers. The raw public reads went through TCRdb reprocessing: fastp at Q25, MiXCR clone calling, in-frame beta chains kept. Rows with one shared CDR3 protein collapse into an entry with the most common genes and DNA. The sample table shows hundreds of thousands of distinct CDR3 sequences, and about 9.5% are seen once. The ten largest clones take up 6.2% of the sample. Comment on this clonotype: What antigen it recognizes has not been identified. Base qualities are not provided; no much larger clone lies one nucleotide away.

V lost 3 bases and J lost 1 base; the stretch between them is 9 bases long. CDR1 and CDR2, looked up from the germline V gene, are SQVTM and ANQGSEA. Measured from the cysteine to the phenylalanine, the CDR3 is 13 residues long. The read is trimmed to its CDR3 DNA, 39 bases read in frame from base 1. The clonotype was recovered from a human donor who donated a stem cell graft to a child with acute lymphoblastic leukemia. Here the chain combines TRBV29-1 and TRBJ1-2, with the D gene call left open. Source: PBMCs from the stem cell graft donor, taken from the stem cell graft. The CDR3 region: CSVDSRINYGYTF. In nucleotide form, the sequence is TGCAGCGTTGATTCCCGGATTAACTATGGCTACACCTTC.